This T cell receptor (beta chain) was captured by sequencing in a study of TIL therapy for anti-PD-1-resistant metastatic lung cancer. CDR1 is SQVTM, CDR2 ANQGSEA, per germline. CDR3 size: 13 residues. V was trimmed by 4 bases and J by 4 bases, leaving 13 bases between them. As to this clone: No antigen is known for it.

The immunoSEQ assay was v3. Repertoires were generated with immunoSEQ multiplex PCR, while TCRdb's copy carries only in-frame clones and drops some. The profile shows over 15,000 clones, 74% of them singletons. Regarding time point: pre-treatment sample, taken before nivolumab and TIL therapy. Study-wide findings and caveats: Treatment-naive, never-smoker and oncogene-addicted patients were overrepresented in this highly selected cohort.

The J gene is TRBJ1-2, the V gene TRBV29-1, with D possibly being TRBD1 (5 bases). The clonotype originates from a person aged 25 to 85 with non-small cell lung cancer. This specimen consisted of blood, obtained at baseline. The CDR3 region has the DNA TGCAGCGTTGGTCAGGGTGGGGGCTATGGCTACACCTTC. Translated: CSVGQGGGYGYTF. The full variable domain, its missing parts supplied by reference TRBV29-1 and TRBJ1-2, is SAVISQKPSRDICQRGTSLTIQCQVDSQVTMMFWYRQQPGQSLTLIATANQGSEATYESGFVIDKFPISRPNLTFSTLTVSNMSPEDSSIYLCSVGQGGGYGYTFGSGTRLTVV.